These T cell receptor beta chains were read from a single sample in a study of blood T cell repertoires in COVID-19. The assay was immunoSEQ multiplex PCR, and TCRdb's table has in-frame clones only and misses some. Of about 150,000 clones listed, around 83% are singletons. The specimen sequenced was peripheral blood. The receptors were gathered from an elderly woman with acute or convalescent COVID-19. The CDR3 runs from the conserved cysteine through the conserved F or W. The D gene is left open where the match is weak. Some rows have no size entry. The others give once, few or many, or a class for an expanded clone.

clone size	D gene	V gene	J gene	CDR3 protein	CDR3 DNA
.	.	TRBV7-2	TRBJ1-1	CASSLGGWRTEAFF	TGTGCCAGCAGCTTAGGCGGGTGGCGGACTGAAGCTTTCTTT
once	.	TRBV9	TRBJ2-6	CASSVSLLYSGANVLTF	TGTGCCAGCAGCGTATCCCTCCTCTACTCTGGGGCCAACGTCCTGACTTTC
few	.	TRBV18	TRBJ2-5	CASSPGQQETQYF	TGTGCCAGCTCACCGGGACAACAGGAGACCCAGTACTTC
.	.	TRBV9	TRBJ2-2	CASSDPWGGRGGELFF	TGTGCCAGCAGCGACCCCTGGGGGGGGCGAGGCGGGGAGCTGTTTTTT
once	.	TRBV6-2/TRBV6-3	TRBJ2-7	CASSYSRVRSSYEQYF	TGTGCCAGCAGTTACTCGAGGGTCCGGAGCTCCTACGAGCAGTACTTC
.	.	TRBV14	TRBJ1-1	CASSQQTNTEAFF	TGTGCCAGCAGCCAACAGACTAACACTGAAGCTTTCTTT
.	TRBD1	TRBV5-1	TRBJ2-3	CASSLVGTGEDTQYF	TGCGCCAGCAGCTTGGTTGGGACAGGGGAGGATACGCAGTATTTT
.	.	TRBV6-5	TRBJ2-7	CASRVDSSYEQYF	TGTGCCAGCAGGGTTGACAGTTCCTACGAGCAGTACTTC
.	TRBD1	TRBV27	TRBJ1-1	CASSPLLPGQGGGNTEAFF	TGTGCCAGCAGTCCACTCCTCCCGGGACAGGGAGGGGGGAACACTGAAGCTTTCTTT
once	TRBD1	TRBV30	TRBJ1-1	CAWRGDSEAFF	TGTGCCTGGAGGGGGGACAGTGAAGCTTTCTTT
.	TRBD1	TRBV7-9	TRBJ1-4	CASSPTGVNEKLFF	TGTGCCAGCAGCCCTACAGGGGTTAATGAAAAACTGTTTTTT
.	TRBD1	TRBV19	TRBJ2-4	CASSMGRTGRNIQYF	TGTGCCAGTAGTATGGGACGGACAGGGAGAAACATTCAGTACTTC
.	TRBD2	TRBV7-3	TRBJ2-1	CASAGELAGYNEQFF	TGTGCCAGCGCCGGGGAACTAGCGGGCTACAATGAGCAGTTCTTC
.	.	TRBV9	TRBJ2-2	CASSVAETANTGELFF	TGTGCCAGCAGCGTAGCGGAGACAGCGAACACCGGGGAGCTGTTTTTT
once	TRBD1	TRBV6-5	TRBJ2-5	CASSIDREETQYF	TGTGCCAGCAGTATAGACAGGGAAGAGACCCAGTACTTC
.	TRBD2	TRBV11-2	TRBJ2-3	CASSYAGTSGADTQYF	TGTGCCAGCAGCTACGCCGGGACTAGCGGGGCAGATACGCAGTATTTT
.	TRBD2	TRBV10-3	TRBJ2-2	CAISESMLILAGYKPNTGELFF	TGTGCCATCAGTGAGTCGATGCTTATCCTAGCGGGATATAAACCGAACACCGGGGAGCTGTTTTTT
.	.	TRBV6-1	TRBJ1-1	CASSGRERGRLNTEAFF	TGTGCCAGCAGTGGTCGAGAACGGGGGAGATTGAACACTGAAGCTTTCTTT
.	.	TRBV4-1	TRBJ1-2	CASSQDVAGALRQYGYTF	TGCGCCAGCAGCCAAGATGTGGCAGGGGCGCTCAGGCAATATGGCTACACCTTC
.	TRBD1	TRBV5-1	TRBJ1-6	CASSLIRGRTGHHNSPLHF	TGCGCCAGCAGCTTGATCCGGGGCCGGACAGGGCATCATAATTCACCCCTCCACTTT
.	TRBD1	TRBV2	TRBJ1-2	CASSELPGQGPGGYTF	TGTGCCAGCAGTGAACTACCGGGACAGGGCCCTGGTGGCTACACCTTC
.	TRBD1	TRBV4-3	TRBJ1-3	CASSPHGTGLGNTIYF	TGCGCCAGCAGCCCCCACGGGACAGGACTTGGAAACACCATATATTTT
.	.	TRBV7-2	TRBJ1-4	CASSLGQEKLFF	TGTGCCAGCAGCTTAGGGCAAGAAAAACTGTTTTTT
.	TRBD2	TRBV4-1	TRBJ2-2	CASSQGVPSGGDTGELFF	TGCGCCAGCAGCCAGGGCGTCCCTAGCGGGGGAGACACCGGGGAGCTGTTTTTT
.	.	TRBV12-5	TRBJ2-5	CASAREGRTETQYF	TGTGCTAGTGCCCGGGAAGGGAGGACAGAGACCCAGTACTTC
.	TRBD1	TRBV7-7	TRBJ1-1	CASSLTAGGEAFF	TGTGCTAGCAGCTTAACAGCAGGGGGTGAAGCTTTCTTT
.	TRBD1	TRBV15	TRBJ1-1	CATSRKGSGTGSEAFF	TGTGCCACCAGCAGAAAGGGATCCGGGACAGGGTCTGAAGCTTTCTTT
.	.	TRBV28	TRBJ1-2	CASSPPGRGHGYTF	TGTGCCAGCAGTCCCCCCGGGAGGGGCCATGGCTACACCTTC
.	TRBD1	TRBV6-1	TRBJ1-5	CASSGPGQGTHQPQHF	TGTGCCAGCAGTGGACCGGGACAGGGGACCCATCAGCCCCAGCATTTT
.	.	TRBV12-3/TRBV12-4	TRBJ1-1	CASTPDRGEAFF	TGTGCCAGCACCCCTGACCGGGGTGAAGCTTTCTTT
few	TRBD1	TRBV7-3	TRBJ1-6	CASSLTGTGGSPLHF	TGTGCCAGCAGCTTAACCGGGACAGGGGGTTCACCCCTCCACTTT
.	.	TRBV6-1	TRBJ1-6	CASSEAARGYNSPLHF	TGTGCCAGCAGTGAAGCAGCTCGGGGATATAATTCACCCCTCCACTTT
.	.	TRBV2	TRBJ1-2	CASSSSRGYTF	TGTGCCAGCAGTTCTAGTCGGGGCTACACCTTC
.	.	TRBV10-3	TRBJ1-1	CAISDPTGITEAFF	TGTGCCATCAGTGACCCCACAGGTATAACTGAAGCTTTCTTT
.	TRBD1	TRBV7-3	TRBJ1-1	CASSPQGAGTEAFF	TGTGCCAGCAGCCCACAGGGGGCGGGTACTGAAGCTTTCTTT
.	.	TRBV3-1/TRBV3-2	TRBJ2-7	CASSRTIYEQYF	TGTGCCAGCAGTCGCACTATCTACGAGCAGTACTTC
.	.	TRBV28	TRBJ1-1	CASSAGDRLPEAFF	TGTGCCAGCAGTGCGGGAGACCGGCTCCCTGAAGCTTTCTTT
.	TRBD1	TRBV7-8	TRBJ1-1	CASRGAGGLTEAFF	TGTGCCAGCCGGGGGGCAGGGGGCCTCACTGAAGCTTTCTTT
.	.	TRBV19	TRBJ1-1	CASTPARVLRTEAFF	TGTGCCAGTACCCCGGCCCGGGTCCTGCGCACTGAAGCTTTCTTT
.	.	TRBV7-9	TRBJ1-1	CASSLDGGRTEAFF	TGTGCCAGCAGCTTGGATGGAGGGCGGACTGAAGCTTTCTTT
.	TRBD2	TRBV5-1	TRBJ2-1	CASSTHSGGPYNEQFF	TGCGCCAGCAGCACCCATAGCGGGGGGCCTTACAATGAGCAGTTCTTC
once	.	TRBV3-1/TRBV3-2	TRBJ1-1	CASSQGLKGRREAFF	TGTGCCAGCAGCCAAGGTCTTAAAGGGAGAAGAGAGGCTTTCTTT
.	.	TRBV20-1	TRBJ1-1	CSACDKQQGNTEAFF	TGCAGTGCTTGTGATAAACAACAGGGGAACACTGAAGCTTTCTTT
.	TRBD1	TRBV11-2	TRBJ1-4	CAGSPGQLPTNEKLFF	TGTGCCGGCAGCCCGGGACAGCTTCCAACTAATGAAAAACTGTTTTTT
.	TRBD2	TRBV5-1	TRBJ2-1	CASSSSGGSSNEQFF	TGCGCCAGCAGCTCGAGCGGGGGTAGCTCAAATGAGCAGTTCTTC
.	.	TRBV19	TRBJ1-4	CASSEQVTNEKLFF	TGTGCCAGTAGTGAGCAAGTCACTAATGAAAAACTGTTTTTT
few	.	TRBV19	TRBJ1-1	CASRPRGNTEAFF	TGTGCCAGTAGGCCCCGTGGCAACACTGAAGCTTTCTTT
.	.	TRBV2	TRBJ1-5	CASSEESGGDQPQHF	TGTGCCAGCAGTGAAGAGTCGGGAGGGGATCAGCCCCAGCATTTT